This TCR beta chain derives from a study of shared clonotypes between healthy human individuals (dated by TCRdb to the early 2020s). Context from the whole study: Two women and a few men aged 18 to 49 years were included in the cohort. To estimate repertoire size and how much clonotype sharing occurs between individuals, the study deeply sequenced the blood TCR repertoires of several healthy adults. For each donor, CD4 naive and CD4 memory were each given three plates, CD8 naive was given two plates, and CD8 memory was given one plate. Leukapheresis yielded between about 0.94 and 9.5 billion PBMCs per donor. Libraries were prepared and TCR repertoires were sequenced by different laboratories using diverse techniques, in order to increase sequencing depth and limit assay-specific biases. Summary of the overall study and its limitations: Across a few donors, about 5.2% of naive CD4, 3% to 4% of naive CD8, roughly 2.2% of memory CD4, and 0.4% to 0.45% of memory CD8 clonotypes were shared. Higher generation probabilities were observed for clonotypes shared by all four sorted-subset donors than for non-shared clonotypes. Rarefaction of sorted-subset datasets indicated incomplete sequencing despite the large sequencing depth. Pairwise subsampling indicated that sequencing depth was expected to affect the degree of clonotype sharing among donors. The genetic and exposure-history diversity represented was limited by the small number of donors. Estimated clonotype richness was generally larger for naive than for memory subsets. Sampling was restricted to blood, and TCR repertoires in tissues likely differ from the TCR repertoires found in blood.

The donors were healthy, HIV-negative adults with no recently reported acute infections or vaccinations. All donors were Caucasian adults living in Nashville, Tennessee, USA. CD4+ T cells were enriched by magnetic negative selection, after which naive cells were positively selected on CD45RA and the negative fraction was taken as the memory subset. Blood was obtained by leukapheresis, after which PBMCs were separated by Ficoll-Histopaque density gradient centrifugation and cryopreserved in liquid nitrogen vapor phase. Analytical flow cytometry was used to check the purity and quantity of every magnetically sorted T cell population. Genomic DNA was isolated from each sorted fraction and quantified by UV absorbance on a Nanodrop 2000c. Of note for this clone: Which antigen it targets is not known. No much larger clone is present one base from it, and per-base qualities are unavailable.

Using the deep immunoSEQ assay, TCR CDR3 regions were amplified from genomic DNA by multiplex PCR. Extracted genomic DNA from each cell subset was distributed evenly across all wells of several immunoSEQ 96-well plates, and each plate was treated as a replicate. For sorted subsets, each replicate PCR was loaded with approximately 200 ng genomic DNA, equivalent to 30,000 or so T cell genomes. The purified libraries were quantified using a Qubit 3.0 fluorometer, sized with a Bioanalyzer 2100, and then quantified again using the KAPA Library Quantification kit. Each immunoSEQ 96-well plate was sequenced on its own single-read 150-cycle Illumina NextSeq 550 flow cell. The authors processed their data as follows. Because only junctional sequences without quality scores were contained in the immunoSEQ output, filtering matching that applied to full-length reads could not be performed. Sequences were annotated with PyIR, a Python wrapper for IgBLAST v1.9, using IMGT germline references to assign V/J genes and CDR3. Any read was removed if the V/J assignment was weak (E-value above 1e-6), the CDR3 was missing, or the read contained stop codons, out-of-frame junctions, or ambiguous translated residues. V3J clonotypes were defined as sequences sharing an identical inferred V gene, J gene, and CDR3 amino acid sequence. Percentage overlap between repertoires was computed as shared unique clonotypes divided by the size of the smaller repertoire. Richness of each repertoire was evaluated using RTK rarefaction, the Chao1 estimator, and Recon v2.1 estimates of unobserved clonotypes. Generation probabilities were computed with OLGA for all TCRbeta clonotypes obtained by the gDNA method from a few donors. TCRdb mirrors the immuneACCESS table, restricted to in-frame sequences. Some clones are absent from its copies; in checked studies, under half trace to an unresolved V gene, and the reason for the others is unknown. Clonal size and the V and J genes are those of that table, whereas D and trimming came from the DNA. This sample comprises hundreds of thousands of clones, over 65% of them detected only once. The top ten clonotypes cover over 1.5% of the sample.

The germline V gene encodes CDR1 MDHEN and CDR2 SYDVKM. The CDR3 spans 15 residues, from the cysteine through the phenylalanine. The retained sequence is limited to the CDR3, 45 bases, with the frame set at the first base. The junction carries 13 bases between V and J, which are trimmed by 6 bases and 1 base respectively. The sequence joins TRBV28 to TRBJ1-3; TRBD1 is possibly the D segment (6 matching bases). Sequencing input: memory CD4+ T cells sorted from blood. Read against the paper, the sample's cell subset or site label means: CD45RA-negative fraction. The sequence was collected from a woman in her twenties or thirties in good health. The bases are TGTGCCAGCAGCCCCACAGGGTCTTCTGGAAACACCATATATTTT. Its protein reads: CASSPTGSSGNTIYF. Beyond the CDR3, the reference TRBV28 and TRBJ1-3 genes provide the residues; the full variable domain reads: DVKVTQSSRYLVKRTGEKVFLECVQDMDHENMFWYRQDPGLGLRLIYFSYDVKMKEKGDIPEGYSVSREKKERFSLILESASTNQTSMYLCASSPTGSSGNTIYFGEGSWLTVV.